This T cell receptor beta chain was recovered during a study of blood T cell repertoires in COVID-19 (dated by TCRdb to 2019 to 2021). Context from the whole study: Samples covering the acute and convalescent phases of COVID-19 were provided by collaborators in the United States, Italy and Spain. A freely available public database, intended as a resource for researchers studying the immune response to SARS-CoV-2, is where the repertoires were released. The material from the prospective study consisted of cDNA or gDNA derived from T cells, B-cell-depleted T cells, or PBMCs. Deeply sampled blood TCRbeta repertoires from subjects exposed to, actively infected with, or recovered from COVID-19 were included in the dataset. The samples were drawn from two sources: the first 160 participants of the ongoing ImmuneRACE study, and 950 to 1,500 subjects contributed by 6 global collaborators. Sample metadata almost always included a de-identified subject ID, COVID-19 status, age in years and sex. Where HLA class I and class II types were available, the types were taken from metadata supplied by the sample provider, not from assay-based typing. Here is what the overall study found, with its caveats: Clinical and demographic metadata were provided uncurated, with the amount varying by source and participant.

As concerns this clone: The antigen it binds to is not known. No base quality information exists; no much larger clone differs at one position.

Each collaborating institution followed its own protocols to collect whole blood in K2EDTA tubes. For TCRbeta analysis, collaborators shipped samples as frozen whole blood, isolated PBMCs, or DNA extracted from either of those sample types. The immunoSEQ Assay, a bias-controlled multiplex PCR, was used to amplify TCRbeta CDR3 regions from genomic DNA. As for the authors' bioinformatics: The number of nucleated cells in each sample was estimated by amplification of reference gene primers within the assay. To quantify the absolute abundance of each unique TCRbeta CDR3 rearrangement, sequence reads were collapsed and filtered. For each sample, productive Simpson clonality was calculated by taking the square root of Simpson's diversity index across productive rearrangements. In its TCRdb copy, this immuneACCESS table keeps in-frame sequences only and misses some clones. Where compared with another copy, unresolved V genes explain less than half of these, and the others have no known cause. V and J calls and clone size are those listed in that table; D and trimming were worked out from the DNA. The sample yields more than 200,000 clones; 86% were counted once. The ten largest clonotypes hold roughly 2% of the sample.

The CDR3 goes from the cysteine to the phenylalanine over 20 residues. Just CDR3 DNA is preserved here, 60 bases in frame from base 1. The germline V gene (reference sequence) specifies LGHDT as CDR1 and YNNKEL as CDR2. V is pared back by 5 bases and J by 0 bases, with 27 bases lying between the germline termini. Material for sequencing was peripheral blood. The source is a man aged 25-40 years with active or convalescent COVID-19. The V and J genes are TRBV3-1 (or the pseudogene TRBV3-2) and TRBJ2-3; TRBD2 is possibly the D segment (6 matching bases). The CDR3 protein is CASSSSIADLLLSSTDTQYF. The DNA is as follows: TGTGCCAGCAGCTCCTCCATAGCGGACCTACTACTTTCTAGCACAGATACGCAGTATTTT.